This TCR beta chain was profiled in a study of vaccination effects on CD4 cells after COVID-19. The wider study: Samples collected post-vaccine were obtained a median of 72 days after the second dose.

Overall study results and limits: Late post-vaccination samples showed marked contraction of infection- and vaccine-induced clones.

CD4+ T cells were isolated after nine to ten days of culture. Two doses of either BNT162b2 or mRNA-1273 were given to each participant. From germline, CDR1 is MGHRA and CDR2 YSYEKL. The junction had 15 bases not matched to a gene; V was cut back by 0 bases and J by 7 bases. The CDR3 spans 19 residues. For this clone: Its antigen is not known.

TCRdb keeps only in-frame clones here, not all; method: immunoSEQ multiplex PCR. The profile covers 72,000 or so clones, with about 67% appearing a single time and around 2.2% taken by the ten largest. This receptor was obtained from a human donor who received a COVID-19 vaccine. V is TRBV4-1 and J is TRBJ2-1; 10 nucleotides match TRBD2. Sequencing was performed on CD4+ T cells from PBMCs cultured without peptide, taken after COVID-19 vaccination. Written as DNA, the CDR3 is TGCGCCAGCAGCCAAGATTACGGAAGCGGGGGGGCAGGTCGGAATGAGCAGTTCTTC. Residues: CASSQDYGSGGAGRNEQFF.